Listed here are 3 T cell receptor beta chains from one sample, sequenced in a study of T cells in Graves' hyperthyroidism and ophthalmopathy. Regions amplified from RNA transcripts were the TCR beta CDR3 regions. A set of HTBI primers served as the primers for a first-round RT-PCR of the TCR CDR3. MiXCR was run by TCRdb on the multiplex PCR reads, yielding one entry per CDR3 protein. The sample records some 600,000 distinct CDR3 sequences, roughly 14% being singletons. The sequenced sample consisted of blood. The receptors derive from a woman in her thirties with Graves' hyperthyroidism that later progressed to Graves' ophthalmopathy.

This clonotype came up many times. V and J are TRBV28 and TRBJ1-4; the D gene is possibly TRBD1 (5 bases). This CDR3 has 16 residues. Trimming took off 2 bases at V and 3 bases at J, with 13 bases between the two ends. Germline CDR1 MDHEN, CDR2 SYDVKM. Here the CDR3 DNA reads TGTGCCAGCAGTTTAAACCCGGGGGGGGCTAATGAAAAACTGTTTTTT. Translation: CASSLNPGGANEKLFF.

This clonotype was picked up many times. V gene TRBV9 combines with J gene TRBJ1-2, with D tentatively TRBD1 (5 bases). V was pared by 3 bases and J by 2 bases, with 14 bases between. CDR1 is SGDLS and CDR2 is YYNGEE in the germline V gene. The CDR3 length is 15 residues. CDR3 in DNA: TGTGCCAGCAGCGCGCAGGGAGGTCTAAACTATGGCTACACCTTC. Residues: CASSAQGGLNYGYTF.

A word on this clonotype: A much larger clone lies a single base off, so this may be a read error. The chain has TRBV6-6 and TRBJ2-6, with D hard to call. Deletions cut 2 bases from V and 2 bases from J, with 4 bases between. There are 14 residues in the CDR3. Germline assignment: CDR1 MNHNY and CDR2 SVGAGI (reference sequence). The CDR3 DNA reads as TGTGCCAGCAGTTACGAGACTGGGGCCAACGTCCTGACTTTC. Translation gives CASSYETGANVLTF.